This T cell receptor (beta chain) comes out of a study of T cell responses to AZD1222 COVID-19 vaccine. Study-wide background: Second-dose intervals of approximately 4 or approximately 12 weeks were pooled. Findings of the study overall: Repertoires were obtained solely post-peak T cell response. Nearly half of spike-specific TCRs reportedly target unmutated variant regions.

A single count supports this clone. Its matching antigen is unknown. The germline CDR1 and CDR2 sequences are SEHNR and FQNEAQ (reference sequence). J gave up 8 bases and V 1 base, and 11 bases lay outside the gene matches. The CDR3 spans 16 residues. Sequenced by immunoSEQ multiplex PCR; TCRdb stores in-frame clones only, minus some. In the table there are about 92,000 clones, around 90% of which are singletons. This TCR came from an adult in good health. Here the sequenced sample was peripheral blood, taken on day 0 of AZD1222 vaccination. The chain joins TRBV7-9 to TRBJ2-1; 7 positions agree with TRBD2. CDR3: CASSLVMGSGAHEQFF. The CDR3 DNA reads as TGTGCCAGCAGCTTAGTAATGGGGAGCGGGGCCCATGAGCAGTTCTTC.